The T cell receptor (beta chain) described here comes from a study of blood T cell repertoires in COVID-19. Background on the study: Acute-phase and convalescent COVID-19 samples originated in the United States, Italy and Spain.

As handled by the study authors: Reference gene primer amplification in the assay estimated nucleated cell counts. Only in-frame clones appear in the TCRdb table, and some are missing; sequencing was by immunoSEQ multiplex PCR. V and J calls and clone size come straight from that table; D and trimming were deduced from the DNA. The data contain under 250,000 clones, roughly nine tenths of them seen just once; the ten biggest clones take up around 6.9%. Looked up from germline, CDR1 is SGHTA and CDR2 is FQGTGA. The CDR3 sequence is 15 residues long. V gave up 5 bases and J gave up 5 bases; unmatched junction bases: 8.

The sample consisted of peripheral blood. The sequence came from a man in his 60s who had recovered from COVID-19. This chain links TRBV7-3 with TRBJ2-1, with 8 bases fitting TRBD2. The DNA for the CDR3 is TGTGCCAGCAGCCCTAGAATAGCGGGAAACAATGAGCAGTTCTTC. Translation: CASSPRIAGNNEQFF.